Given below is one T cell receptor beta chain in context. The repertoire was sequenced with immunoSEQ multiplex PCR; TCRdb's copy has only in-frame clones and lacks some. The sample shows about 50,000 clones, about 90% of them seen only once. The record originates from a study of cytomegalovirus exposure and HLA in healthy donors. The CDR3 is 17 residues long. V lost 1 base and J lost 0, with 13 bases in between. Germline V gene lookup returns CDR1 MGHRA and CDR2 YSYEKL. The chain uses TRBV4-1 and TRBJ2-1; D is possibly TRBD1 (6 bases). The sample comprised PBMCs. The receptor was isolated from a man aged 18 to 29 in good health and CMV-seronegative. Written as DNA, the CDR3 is TGCGCCAGCAGCCAAGGGTCAGGGGAACACTCCTACAATGAGCAGTTCTTC. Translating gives CASSQGSGEHSYNEQFF.